The rows below give T cell receptor beta chains drawn from one sample of a study of cytomegalovirus exposure and HLA in healthy donors. This table comes from immunoSEQ multiplex PCR, and its TCRdb copy is limited to in-frame clones, with some not included. The table has tens of thousands of clones, approximately 97% seen once. The source material was PBMCs. The receptors were gathered from a young woman in good health and CMV-seropositive. Both conserved end residues are part of each CDR3. D genes are given only for firm matches. Clone size appears in some rows only: once, few, many, or a class for an expanded clone.

>TRBD2|NA|TRBJ2-1|TRBV27
CASSSKAGDEQFF
TGTGCCAGCAGTTCAAAGGCGGGAGATGAGCAGTTCTTC
>NA|NA|TRBJ2-3|TRBV7-2
CASSRRRGSLADTQYF
TGTGCCAGCAGCCGCAGAAGGGGGAGTCTCGCAGATACGCAGTATTTT
>NA|NA|TRBJ1-1|TRBV6-5
CASSYWPKEQNTEAFF
TGTGCCAGCAGTTACTGGCCAAAAGAACAGAACACTGAAGCTTTCTTT
>TRBD2|NA|TRBJ2-3|TRBV10-3
CAIGGSSDTQYF
TGTGCCATCGGCGGGAGCTCAGATACGCAGTATTTT
>TRBD2|NA|TRBJ2-7|TRBV5-1
CASSPGTSAREEQYF
TGCGCCAGCAGCCCCGGGACTAGCGCTCGAGAAGAGCAGTACTTC
>NA|NA|TRBJ2-7|TRBV6-1
CASSARGSYEQYF
TGTGCCAGCAGTGCAAGGGGTTCCTACGAGCAGTACTTC
>NA|NA|TRBJ2-5|TRBV6-6
CASSYSDTQETQYF
TGTGCCAGCAGTTACTCAGACACCCAAGAGACCCAGTACTTC
>NA|NA|TRBJ2-1|TRBV19
CASSISRENYNEQFF
TGTGCCAGTAGTATCTCGCGGGAAAACTACAATGAGCAGTTCTTC
>NA|once|TRBJ1-1|TRBV28
CASSPNLVGVLGTEAFF
TGTGCCAGCAGCCCCAATCTGGTGGGAGTATTGGGGACTGAAGCTTTCTTT
>NA|NA|TRBJ2-1|TRBV7-3
CASSAEGDEQFF
TGTGCCAGCAGCGCAGAGGGTGATGAGCAGTTCTTC
>NA|NA|TRBJ1-1|TRBV29-1
CSVEETGLSAFF
TGCAGCGTTGAAGAAACAGGGCTGTCAGCTTTCTTT
>NA|NA|TRBJ1-2|TRBV2
CASTRTDYTF
TGTGCCAGCACTAGGACAGACTACACCTTC
>NA|NA|TRBJ2-3|TRBV30
CAWSARGAADTQYF
TGTGCCTGGAGCGCCAGGGGCGCAGCAGATACGCAGTATTTT
>NA|once|TRBJ2-1|TRBV9
CASSVEVTDNNEQFF
TGTGCCAGCAGCGTAGAGGTCACCGACAACAATGAGCAGTTCTTC
>TRBD2|NA|TRBJ2-7|TRBV5-1
CASSPFDGRVYEQYF
TGCGCCAGCAGCCCCTTTGACGGGAGGGTTTACGAGCAGTACTTC
>NA|NA|TRBJ2-1|TRBV19
CASSIVQGSSYNEQFF
TGTGCCAGTAGTATAGTTCAGGGAAGCTCCTACAATGAGCAGTTCTTC
>NA|NA|TRBJ2-7|TRBV9
CASSGSDEQYF
TGTGCCAGCAGCGGTTCAGACGAGCAGTACTTC
>TRBD2|NA|TRBJ2-1|TRBV7-6
CASSTTSGRSTYNEQFF
TGTGCCAGCAGCACGACTAGCGGGAGGTCCACCTACAATGAGCAGTTCTTC
>TRBD1|NA|TRBJ1-5|TRBV19
CASSTLPDRGYNQPQHF
TGTGCCAGTAGTACCCTCCCGGACAGGGGGTACAATCAGCCCCAGCATTTT
>TRBD1|NA|TRBJ1-2|TRBV11-2
CASSLERQGYGYTF
TGTGCCAGCAGCTTAGAAAGACAGGGTTATGGCTACACCTTC
>TRBD2|once|TRBJ2-5|TRBV2
CASRMTSGRMETQYF
TGTGCCAGCAGAATGACTAGCGGGAGAATGGAGACCCAGTACTTC
>NA|NA|TRBJ2-1|TRBV6-6
CASSTGLGINNEQFF
TGTGCCAGCAGCACTGGGCTCGGGATAAACAATGAGCAGTTCTTC
>TRBD1|NA|TRBJ2-3|TRBV19
CASSISGGKDTQYF
TGTGCCAGTAGTATTTCAGGGGGCAAAGATACGCAGTATTTT
>TRBD2|NA|TRBJ2-3|TRBV28
CASSPPSGRTDTQYF
TGTGCCAGCAGTCCGCCTAGCGGGAGGACAGATACGCAGTATTTT
>TRBD2|NA|TRBJ2-7|TRBV29-1
CSVKTSGSSYEQYF
TGCAGCGTAAAAACTAGCGGGAGCTCCTACGAGCAGTACTTC
>NA|NA|TRBJ2-1|TRBV21-1
CASSNPLAGGLNEQFF
TGTGCCAGCAGCAACCCTCTAGCGGGAGGCCTAAATGAGCAGTTCTTC
>TRBD1|NA|TRBJ1-2|TRBV29-1
CSVHGDRELVGYTF
TGCAGCGTTCACGGGGACAGGGAATTAGTGGGCTACACCTTC
>TRBD1|NA|TRBJ2-5|TRBV28
CASSSQGQGVIGKTQYF
TGTGCCAGCAGTTCCCAGGGACAGGGAGTTATCGGGAAGACCCAGTACTTC
>TRBD1|NA|TRBJ1-1|TRBV5-4
CASRPPTGSTMNTEAFF
TGTGCCAGCAGACCACCGACAGGGTCAACAATGAACACTGAAGCTTTCTTT
>TRBD1|NA|TRBJ2-7|TRBV28
CASSFWRQGFYEQYF
TGTGCCAGCAGTTTCTGGAGACAGGGGTTCTACGAGCAGTACTTC
>TRBD1|NA|TRBJ2-2|TRBV28
CASSLGQGNTGELFF
TGTGCCAGCAGTTTAGGACAGGGAAACACCGGGGAGCTGTTTTTT
>TRBD2|few|TRBJ2-2|TRBV6-4
CASSQLAGESGGELFF
TGTGCCAGCAGTCAGCTAGCGGGAGAAAGTGGCGGGGAGCTGTTTTTT
>TRBD2|NA|TRBJ2-1|TRBV9
CASSTRLAGGSSYNEQFF
TGTGCCAGCAGCACCAGACTAGCGGGAGGGAGCTCCTACAATGAGCAGTTCTTC
>NA|NA|TRBJ2-1|TRBV9
CASSTRGGGGGPTEQFF
TGTGCCAGCAGCACCAGAGGAGGGGGAGGGGGTCCGACTGAGCAGTTCTTC
>TRBD1|few|TRBJ2-7|TRBV27
CASGDSGNLWIGEQYF
TGTGCCAGCGGGGACAGCGGAAACCTCTGGATTGGGGAGCAGTACTTC
>NA|NA|TRBJ2-4|TRBV29-1
CSVEGTSTQAKNIQYF
TGCAGCGTCGAAGGGACAAGCACCCAAGCCAAAAACATTCAGTACTTC
>TRBD2|once|TRBJ2-3|TRBV5-1
CASSPRPGTGLAGVDTQYF
TGCGCCAGCAGCCCACGTCCCGGGACAGGACTAGCGGGGGTAGATACGCAGTATTTT
>NA|NA|TRBJ1-1|TRBV30
CAWSVLRQQNTEAFF
TGTGCCTGGAGTGTACTAAGACAGCAGAACACTGAAGCTTTCTTT
>NA|NA|TRBJ2-7|TRBV28
CASSLLAQTYEQYF
TGTGCCAGCAGTTTACTAGCACAAACCTACGAGCAGTACTTC
>NA|NA|TRBJ2-5|TRBV14
CASGPGRTQYF
TGTGCCAGCGGTCCGGGAAGGACCCAGTACTTC